The 32 T cell receptor beta chains below come from one sample, sequenced in a study of molecular identifiers for immune sequencing clone quantification. Each CDR3 protein gets one entry after TCRdb re-called the PCR reads with MiXCR. The data contain approximately 36,000 distinct CDR3 sequences, around 18% of them singletons. Sequencing used naive CD8+ T cells from blood, with Jurkat cell RNA spiked in. Subset indicated: FACS-sorted CD8+CD4-CCR7+CD45RA+ naive T cells. The origin of the receptors is a human donor in good health. Some libraries in this study had Jurkat cell RNA spiked in.

In regard to this clonotype: A clone one base away is much larger, so this may be a read error. V is TRBV5-1 and J is TRBJ2-3; D not resolved. The DNA end is more similar to TRBJ1-5, so the J call may be wrong. The CDR3 runs 16 residues. Germline values: CDR1 SGHRS, CDR2 YFSETQ. CDR3 DNA sequence: TGCGCCAGCAGCTTGTTATCTAGCGGGAGTCCAGATACGCAGCATTTT. Protein: CASSLLSSGSPDTQHF.

This clonotype was detected ten times or more. The chain couples TRBV7-6 to TRBJ2-7, with D perhaps TRBD2 (5 bases). With 5 bases removed from V and 1 base from J, the gap between germline ends came to 12 bases. Germline-derived CDR1 and CDR2 are SGHVS and FNYEAQ. The CDR3 runs 14 residues. CDR3 DNA: TGTGCCAGCAGCGCACTAGGGAGTTCCTACGAGCAGTACTTC. Its translation: CASSALGSSYEQYF.

The chain combines TRBV5-5 with TRBJ2-7; D perhaps matches TRBD2 (5 bases). This CDR3 is built from 15 residues. V lost 1 base to trimming and J lost 3 bases, with 14 bases between them. The V gene's germline CDR1 is SGHKS and CDR2 YYEKEE (reference sequence). Written as DNA, the CDR3 is TGTGCCAGCAGCTTGACGAGGGTCAGGAACTACGAGCAGTACTTC. Residues: CASSLTRVRNYEQYF.

The rearrangement links TRBV6-1 to TRBJ1-2; D possibly corresponds to TRBD1 (5 bases). The CDR3 length is 12 residues. V lost 3 bases and J lost 3, with 5 bases in between. CDR1 and CDR2 from the germline V gene are MNHNS and SASEGT. DNA of the CDR3: TGTGCCAGCAGTGACAGGGACTATGGCTACACCTTC. Its protein product is CASSDRDYGYTF.

This chain joins TRBV28 and TRBJ2-7, with 8 bases aligning to TRBD2. The V gene's germline CDR1 is MDHEN and CDR2 SYDVKM. This CDR3 spans 12 amino acids. With V trimmed by 6 bases and J by 4 bases, 2 bases remained unmatched. The CDR3 coding sequence is TGTGCCAGCAGAACTAGCGGTTACGAGCAGTACTTC. This encodes CASRTSGYEQYF.

The chain links TRBV6-2 or TRBV6-3 to TRBJ1-1; TRBD1 matches at 7 bases. The V segment lost 7 bases and the J segment 3 bases; nucleotides outside the gene matches: 11. Germline V gene sequence: CDR1 MNHEY, CDR2 SVGEGT. This CDR3 has 15 residues. CDR3: CASITPRDSYTEAFF. CDR3 bases: TGTGCCAGCATAACTCCTCGGGACAGCTACACTGAAGCTTTCTTT.

This clonotype was recorded a few times. The chain employs TRBV19 and TRBJ2-1; the D gene is possibly TRBD2 (6 bases). Germline V gene sequence: CDR1 LNHDA, CDR2 SQIVND (reference sequence). Trimming shortened V by 7 bases and J by 0 bases, and 13 bases separated the two germline ends. CDR3 length equals 15 residues. The CDR3 is CASNRGGSSYNEQFF. For the CDR3, the DNA is TGTGCCAGTAATCGTGGGGGGAGCTCCTACAATGAGCAGTTCTTC.

There are many counts of this clonotype. The chain links TRBV28 to TRBJ1-2, with D maybe TRBD1 (6 bases). In germline, CDR1 is MDHEN, CDR2 SYDVKM. Deletions cut 6 bases from V and 6 bases from J, with 23 bases between. CDR3 length: 16 residues. CDR3 in amino acids: CASSSRDTKVEDGYTF. In DNA form, the CDR3 reads TGTGCCAGCAGCTCCCGGGACACAAAAGTAGAGGATGGCTACACCTTC.

This clonotype was counted many times. The V and J genes are TRBV4-3 and TRBJ2-5, with TRBD2 matching 9 bases. This CDR3 has 16 residues. V lost 0 bases and J lost 5; bases outside the gene matches: 7. From germline, CDR1 is LGHNA and CDR2 YSLEER. The CDR3 region is CASSQDSLAGLETQYF. The CDR3 nucleotides read TGCGCCAGCAGCCAAGATTCCCTAGCGGGACTGGAGACCCAGTACTTC.

In this sample, this clonotype turned up many times. The V gene is TRBV4-1, the J gene TRBJ2-7, with D possibly TRBD1 on 5 matching bases. The V end was cut by 4 bases, the J end by 2 bases, with 12 bases between. This CDR3 contains 14 residues. Germline V gene lookup returns CDR1 MGHRA and CDR2 YSYEKL. In DNA form, the CDR3 reads TGCGCCAGCAGCCTCGACAGACCTACCTACGAGCAGTACTTC. Its translation is CASSLDRPTYEQYF.

This clonotype was detected ten times or more. J is TRBJ2-7 and V is TRBV7-8; D unclear. This CDR3 is 11 amino acids long. Germline loops: CDR1 SGHVS, CDR2 FQNEAQ. Trimming stripped 4 bases from V and 2 bases from J, with 3 bases between. CDR3 in amino acids: CASSSAYEQYF. In DNA form, the CDR3 reads TGTGCCAGCAGCTCTGCCTACGAGCAGTACTTC.

This clonotype has a count of ten or more. The rearrangement uses TRBV12-3 or TRBV12-4 and TRBJ2-1; TRBD1 aligns across 8 bases. With V trimmed by 6 bases and J by 3 bases, 4 bases remained unmatched. The CDR3 sequence is 14 residues long. The CDR3 loop reads CASRPGQDYNEQFF. In DNA, the CDR3 is TGTGCCAGCAGGCCGGGACAGGACTACAATGAGCAGTTCTTC.

This clonotype was recorded at least ten times. The chain is built from TRBV7-9 and TRBJ2-3, with no clear D. This CDR3 comprises 14 residues. V lost 2 bases to trimming and J lost 3 bases, with 9 bases between them. Looked up from germline, CDR1 is SEHNR and CDR2 is FQNEAQ (reference sequence). CDR3 nucleotide sequence: TGTGCCAGCAGCTTAACCTACAGAACAGATACGCAGTATTTT. This translates into CASSLTYRTDTQYF.

This clonotype has at least ten counts. The V gene is TRBV12-3 or TRBV12-4, the J gene TRBJ2-3; 9 nucleotides match TRBD1. V lost 7 bases and J lost 5; bases outside the gene matches: 10. This CDR3 has 15 amino acids. In nucleotides, the CDR3 is TGTGCCAGCACCCTGGACAGGGGAGGAGTAGATACGCAGTATTTT. This encodes CASTLDRGGVDTQYF.

This clonotype was observed at least ten times. This chain uses TRBV12-3 or TRBV12-4 with TRBJ1-5; no clear D. V was cut by 1 base and J by 4 bases, with 8 bases left in between. The CDR3 loop spans 14 amino acids. The DNA for the CDR3 is TGTGCCAGCAGTTTAGGGGCAGTAAATCAGCCCCAGCATTTT. Amino acid sequence: CASSLGAVNQPQHF.

This clonotype was found many times. The gene calls are TRBV12-3 or TRBV12-4 and TRBJ2-5, with 7 bases lining up with TRBD2. The CDR3 is made up of 14 amino acids. The J segment lost 2 bases and the V segment lost 7 bases, leaving 7 bases of the junction unmatched. The CDR3 DNA reads as TGTGCCAGCAATCCGGGGGGACTTCAAGAGACCCAGTACTTC. Translating it yields CASNPGGLQETQYF.

This clonotype was detected many times. The chain is built from TRBV13 and TRBJ2-7; TRBD2 matches 14 bases. The CDR3 covers 16 residues. Germline trimming cut 1 base from V and 4 bases from J; bases unmatched to any gene: 3. Germline CDR1 and CDR2: PRHDT and FYEKMQ (reference sequence). In nucleotides, the CDR3 is TGTGCCAGCAGCTTAGCCGGGACTAGCGGGAGATACGAGCAGTACTTC. It yields the protein CASSLAGTSGRYEQYF.

The chain couples TRBV19 to TRBJ2-7; D is undetermined. The CDR3 has 15 amino acids. Trimming removed 2 bases from V and 2 bases from J, with 13 bases in between. Germline CDR1 and CDR2: LNHDA and SQIVND (reference sequence). CDR3 in DNA: TGTGCCAGTAGTATACATGTGGCGGATGCCTACGAGCAGTACTTC. Amino acids: CASSIHVADAYEQYF.

This clonotype has at least ten counts. The chain has TRBV9 and TRBJ1-1; D remains ambiguous. CDR3 size: 12 residues. V gave up 0 bases and J gave up 5 bases, with 5 bases separating them. CDR1 SGDLS and CDR2 YYNGEE come from the germline V gene. CDR3 DNA sequence: TGTGCCAGCAGCGTAGAGGGAACTGAAGCTTTCTTT. Translating it yields CASSVEGTEAFF.

Only a few counts were recorded for this clonotype. J is TRBJ2-3 and V is TRBV7-2; TRBD1 might be the D (6 bases). The CDR3 contains 15 residues. Germline CDR1 reads SGHTA; CDR2 reads FQGNSA. The V gene lost 2 bases and the J gene lost 5 bases, with 14 bases spanning the gap. In DNA, the CDR3 is TGTGCCAGCAGCTTAATTTCCCAGGGGAGAGATACGCAGTATTTT. It codes for CASSLISQGRDTQYF.

As concerns this clonotype: At one end, the junction sequence differs from germline, possibly due to a read error. J is TRBJ2-1 and V is TRBV5-6, with 7 positions matching TRBD1. The CDR3 has 13 amino acids. Germline loops: CDR1 SGHDT, CDR2 YYEEEE. DNA of the CDR3: TGTACCAGCAGCCCCACAGGGGTGGATGAGCTGTTCTTC. Protein product: CTSSPTGVDELFF.

This clonotype was observed at least ten times. V is TRBV9 and J is TRBJ2-1; 9 bases align to TRBD2. The CDR3 sequence is 15 residues long. With 0 bases clipped from V and 7 bases from J, the junction kept 5 bases outside the gene matches. Germline CDR1 and CDR2: SGDLS and YYNGEE. Written as DNA, the CDR3 is TGTGCCAGCAGCGTAGCTGGGACTAGCATTAATGAGCAGTTCTTC. It is translated as CASSVAGTSINEQFF.

This clonotype was recorded many times. The chain employs TRBV27 and TRBJ1-5, with D hard to call. CDR1 is MNHEY and CDR2 is SMNVEV in the germline V gene (reference sequence). V was trimmed by 5 bases and J by 4 bases, leaving 15 bases between them. The length of the CDR3 is 15 residues. The CDR3 protein is CASSPVAEGNQPQHF. The CDR3 DNA sequence: TGTGCCAGCAGTCCGGTGGCAGAGGGTAATCAGCCCCAGCATTTT.

This clonotype was picked up many times. The chain uses TRBV12-3 or TRBV12-4 and TRBJ1-5, with 8 positions matching TRBD1. Trimming cost V 5 bases and J 7 bases; bases outside gene matches: 4. The CDR3 has 13 residues. CDR3 sequence (DNA): TGTGCCAGCAGTCCACAGGGGGAACAGCCCCAGCATTTT. Protein: CASSPQGEQPQHF.

This clonotype showed up many times. The chain links TRBV7-6 to TRBJ2-5, with D tentatively TRBD1 (6 bases). Germline CDR1 is SGHVS and CDR2 is FNYEAQ. The CDR3 runs to 15 residues. Trimming removed 0 bases from V and 2 bases from J, with 10 bases in between. CDR3 nucleotide sequence: TGTGCCAGCAGCTTAGCCGCGACAGGACAAGAGACCCAGTACTTC. Residues: CASSLAATGQETQYF. Using reference TRBV7-6 and TRBJ2-5 for the parts outside the CDR3, the full variable domain is GAGVSQSPRYKVTKRGQDVALRCDPISGHVSLYWYRQALGQGPEFLTYFNYEAQQDKSGLPNDRFSAERPEGSISTLTIQRTEQRDSAMYRCASSLAATGQETQYFGPGTRLLVL.

This clonotype has at least ten counts. This rearrangement joins TRBV11-2 to TRBJ2-7; D remains ambiguous. V shed 1 base and J shed 2 bases, with 12 bases lying between them. This CDR3 spans 15 amino acids. Germline loops: CDR1 SGHAT, CDR2 FQNNGV. The CDR3 region has the DNA TGTGCCAGCAGCTTAGTAAACGGAGAAACCTACGAGCAGTACTTC. This sequence encodes CASSLVNGETYEQYF.

For this clonotype: This may come from a read error, since a much larger clone is one base off. The chain is built from TRBV6-6 and TRBJ2-3, with a weak D call TRBD1 (5 bases). Germline CDR1 MNHNY, CDR2 SVGAGI (reference sequence). This CDR3 spans 13 amino acids. The CDR3 coding sequence is TGTGCCAACAGTCCGGCCAGGGCAGATACGCAGTATTTT. As protein: CANSPARADTQYF.

On this clonotype itself: A much larger clonotype is one base distant, so this may be a read error. This chain links TRBV7-8 with TRBJ2-2; D perhaps matches TRBD2 (6 bases). This CDR3 region has 14 residues. Germline values: CDR1 SGHVS, CDR2 FQNEAQ. For the CDR3, the DNA is TGTGCCAGCAGCTTCTTAGCGGTGCACGGGGAGCTGCTTTTT. Encoded protein: CASSFLAVHGELLF. Together with reference TRBV7-8 and TRBJ2-2, the CDR3 gives the full variable domain: GAGVSQSPRYKVAKRGQDVALRCDPISGHVSLFWYQQALGQGPEFLTYFQNEAQLDKSGLPSDRFFAERPEGSVSTLKIQRTQQEDSAVYLCASSFLAVHGELLFGEGSRLTVL.

At least ten counts were recorded for this clonotype. The J gene is TRBJ2-5, the V gene TRBV6-5, with a possible D match to TRBD2 (6 bases). Deletions cut 6 bases from V and 5 bases from J, with 22 bases between. The CDR3 has 16 amino acids. Germline V gene lookup returns CDR1 MNHEY and CDR2 SVGAGI. The CDR3 DNA follows: TGTGCCAGCAGGGAGGATGGCGGGAATGGCCAGGAGACCCAGTACTTC. Encoded protein: CASREDGGNGQETQYF.

This clonotype has more than one count but fewer than ten. The rearrangement links TRBV3-1 to TRBJ2-1; TRBD2 matches 13 bases. The CDR3 loop spans 17 amino acids. Germline CDR1 LGHDT, CDR2 YNNKEL (reference sequence). V shed 5 bases and J 8 bases; nucleotides not matched to a gene: 12. The CDR3 DNA follows: TGTGCCAGCAGCTTGCCTCCTGGACTAGCGGGAGCGCATGAGCAGTTCTTC. This gives the protein CASSLPPGLAGAHEQFF.

This clonotype was counted ten times or more. The genes are TRBV6-1 and TRBJ2-2; D remains unclear. The V and J ends lost 10 bases and 3 bases respectively, with 9 bases between them. The germline V gene encodes CDR1 MNHNS and CDR2 SASEGT. This CDR3 contains 12 residues. CDR3 in amino acids: CATLPYTGELFF. CDR3 sequence (DNA): TGTGCCACCCTCCCCTACACCGGGGAGCTGTTTTTT.

This clonotype was recorded many times. CDR3 region: CASSFVNTDTQYF. CDR3 coding DNA: TGTGCCAGCAGTTTTGTCAACACAGATACGCAGTATTTT. The chain couples TRBV27 to TRBJ2-3, with D uncertain. V lost 3 bases, J lost 2 bases, and 6 bases lay in between. In germline, CDR1 is MNHEY, CDR2 SMNVEV (reference sequence). The CDR3 sequence is 13 residues long.